This T cell receptor (beta chain) comes out of a study of OX40 agonist ivuxolimab in advanced cancers. As for the study more broadly: Ivuxolimab was a fully human IgG2 agonistic monoclonal antibody targeting the costimulatory receptor OX40 (CD134). Intravenous ivuxolimab was administered to patients every 2 weeks at six dose levels: 0.01, 0.1, 0.3, 1.5, 3 and 10 mg/kg. Of the approximately 54 dose-escalation patients, hepatocellular carcinoma was present in about 20, melanoma in around 15, renal cell carcinoma in 9 and head and neck cancer in 9. In the dose-escalation cohort, 75% to 85% of patients were male, and the mean age was approximately 60 years with a range of roughly 23 to 90. Prior anti-PD-1, anti-PD-L1 or anti-CTLA-4 therapy was permitted, and checkpoint inhibitors had been received by around 39% of dose-escalation patients. Partial responses were achieved by three dose-escalation patients, of whom one had hepatocellular carcinoma and two had cutaneous melanoma. Peripheral TCRbeta sequencing was intended to test whether TCR sequence diversity was altered and clonal T-cell expansion was caused by ivuxolimab. The paper reports the monotherapy dose-escalation portion (N of about 47 patients) of the phase I ivuxolimab trial.

In the case of this clone: Its antigen target is currently unknown. Base qualities are not recorded, but no much larger clone differs from it by a single base.

Paper-wide results and their limitations: Clonal expansion of both CD4+ and CD8+ blood T cells was observed from baseline to week 6 at doses 0.1 to 3.0 mg/kg. The antigen specificity of the peripheral T cells that underwent clonal expansion was not determined. After ivuxolimab, expanded clones were on average more numerous among CD8+ T cells than among CD4+ T cells. Low levels of normalized T-cell clonal expansion were also shown by some nonresponding patients. In the 0.1-3.0 mg/kg groups, partial responders had among the lowest normalized peripheral clonal expansion, particularly in CD8+ T cells.

The CDR3 numbers 13 residues from cysteine through phenylalanine. Only the CDR3 DNA stays, 39 bases, in frame from base 1. At the junction V is shortened by 4 bases and J by 5 bases, with 11 bases in between. Reading the germline V gene (reference sequence) gives CDR1 LNHDA and CDR2 SQIVND. To sequence the TCRbeta CDR3 region, genomic DNA was isolated from the sorted cells. The immunoSEQ Assay was used for sequencing of TCRbeta CDR3 regions. TCRdb took over this immuneACCESS table, retaining in-frame rearrangements with V and J assigned. Such tables are incomplete; in checked studies, under half of the missing clones stem from an unresolved V gene, and the remainder is unexplained. This sample is represented by approximately 70,000 clones; roughly 84% of them were singletons. Roughly 17% of the sample is taken by the ten largest. Patients with a history of autoimmune disease or receiving systemic immunosuppression were excluded from the trial. Peripheral blood for TCR sequencing was collected from all dose cohorts at baseline, on cycle 4 day 1, and on cycle 7 day 1. Samples came from an open-label, multicenter, first-in-human phase I dose-escalation trial of ivuxolimab. Adults with locally advanced or metastatic melanoma, renal cell carcinoma, hepatocellular carcinoma or head and neck squamous cell carcinoma were enrolled in the trial. Before TCR sequencing, CD4+ T cells and CD8+ T cells were sorted from peripheral blood as separate populations.

Sequenced here: CD4+ or CD8+ T cells sorted from blood, sampled in a trial of the OX40 agonist ivuxolimab. This receptor chain uses TRBV19 and TRBJ1-1, with TRBD1 as a weak D call on 5 bases. This sequence originates from an adult with an advanced solid tumor such as melanoma, head and neck, liver or kidney cancer. In nucleotide form, the sequence is TGTGCCAGTAGTACCAGGGCCCAGACTGAAGCTTTCTTT. Translated, it gives CASSTRAQTEAFF.